This record looks at one T cell receptor beta chain sequence and its context. The data derive from a study of tumor and adjacent non-tumor tissue in lung cancer. The CDR3 is 15 amino acids. Germline assignment: CDR1 MDHEN and CDR2 SYDVKM. Trimming left V 3 bases short and J 13 bases short, with 22 bases between. This sample's RNA came from whole unsorted tissue. More than 3 cm separated this lung sample from the edge of the tumor. Donors were chemotherapy-naive, newly diagnosed lung cancer surgical patients in China, August–late 2014. TCRbeta libraries were built with three rounds of nested PCR, modified from ARM-PCR. TCRdb passed the multiplex PCR reads through MiXCR, listing each CDR3 protein once. The sample consists of 65,000 to 85,000 distinct CDR3 sequences, around 76% of them appearing once.

Sequenced sample: distant non-tumor lung tissue. The chain is built from TRBV28 and TRBJ1-5, with D tentatively TRBD1 (6 bases). This receptor was obtained from a man in his sixties with non-small cell lung cancer. CDR3 DNA: TGTGCCAGCAGTTTGGGGGGGGGCGCGGATCATCCACAGCATTTT. Its translation: CASSLGGGADHPQHF.